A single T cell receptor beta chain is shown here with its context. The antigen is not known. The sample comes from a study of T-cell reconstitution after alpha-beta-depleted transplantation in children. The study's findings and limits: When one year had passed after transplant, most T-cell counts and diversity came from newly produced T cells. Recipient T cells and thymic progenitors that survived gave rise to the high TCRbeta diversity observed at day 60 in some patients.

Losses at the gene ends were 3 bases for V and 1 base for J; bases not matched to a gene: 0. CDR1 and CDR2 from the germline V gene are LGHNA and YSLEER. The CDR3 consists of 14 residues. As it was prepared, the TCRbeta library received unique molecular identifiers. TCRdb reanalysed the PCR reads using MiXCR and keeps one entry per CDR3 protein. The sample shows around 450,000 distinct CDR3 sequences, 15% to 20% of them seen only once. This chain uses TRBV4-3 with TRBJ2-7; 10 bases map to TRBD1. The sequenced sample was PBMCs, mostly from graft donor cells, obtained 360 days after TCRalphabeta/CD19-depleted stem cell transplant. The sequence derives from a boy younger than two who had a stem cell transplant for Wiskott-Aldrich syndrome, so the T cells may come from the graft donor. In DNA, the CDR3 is TGCGCCAGCAGCCAGGGACAGGGGTCCTACGAGCAGTACTTC. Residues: CASSQGQGSYEQYF.